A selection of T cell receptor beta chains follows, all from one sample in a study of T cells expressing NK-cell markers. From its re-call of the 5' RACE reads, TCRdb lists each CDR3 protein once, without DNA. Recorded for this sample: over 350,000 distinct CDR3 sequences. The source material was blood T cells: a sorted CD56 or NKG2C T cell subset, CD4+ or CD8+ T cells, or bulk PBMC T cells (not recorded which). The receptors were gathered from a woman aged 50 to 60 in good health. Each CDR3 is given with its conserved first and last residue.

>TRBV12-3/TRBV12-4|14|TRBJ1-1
CASNFRGGGTEAFF
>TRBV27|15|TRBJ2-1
CASSPDRISYNEQFF
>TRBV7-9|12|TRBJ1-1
CASSRTGEGAFF
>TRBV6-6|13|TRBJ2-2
CASTQQGSGELFF
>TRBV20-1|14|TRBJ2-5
CSATDTTAQETQYF
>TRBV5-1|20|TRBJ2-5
CAGPPGSGTSGRDTQETQYF
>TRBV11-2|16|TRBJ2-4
CASSLGQGLAKNIQYF
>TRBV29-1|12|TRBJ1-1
CSGGQPNTEAFF
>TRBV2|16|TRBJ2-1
CASRAGTSGGYNEQFF
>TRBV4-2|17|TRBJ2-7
CASSQELTTSGIYEQYF
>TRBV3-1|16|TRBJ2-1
CASSQDRAGAYNEQFF
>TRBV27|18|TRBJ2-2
CASSPLMLSGSGTGELFF
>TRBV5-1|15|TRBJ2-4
CASSPGMVAKNIQYF
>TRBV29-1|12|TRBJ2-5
CSVPGGGETQYF
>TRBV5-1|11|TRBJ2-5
CASGVTGTQYF
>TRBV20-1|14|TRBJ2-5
CSAPTQLAGETQYF
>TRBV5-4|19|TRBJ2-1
CASSLAWGQLADPYNEQFF
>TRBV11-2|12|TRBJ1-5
CASSSKGQPQHF
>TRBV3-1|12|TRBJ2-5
CASSPSSETQYF
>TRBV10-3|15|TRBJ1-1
CAISVLGKGDTEAFF
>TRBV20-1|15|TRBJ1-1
CSAGRLGQRDTEAFF
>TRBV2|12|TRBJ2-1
CASSDGRGEQFF
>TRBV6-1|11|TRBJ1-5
CASQGDQPQHF
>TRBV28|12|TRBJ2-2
CATAGNTGELFF
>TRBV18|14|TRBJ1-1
CASSLAGRSVEAFF
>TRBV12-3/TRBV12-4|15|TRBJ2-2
CASSQGQGNTGELFF
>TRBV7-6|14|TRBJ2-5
CASSSRPSEGTQYF
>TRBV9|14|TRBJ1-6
CASSVAGRNSPLHF
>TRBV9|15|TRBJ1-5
CASSVGQGLGQPQHF
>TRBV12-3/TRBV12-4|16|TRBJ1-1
CASSFTLTGGDTEAFF
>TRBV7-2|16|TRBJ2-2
CASSLVLAGGTGELFF
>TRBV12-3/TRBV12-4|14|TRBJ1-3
CASNPTGPGNTIYF
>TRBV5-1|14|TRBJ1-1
CASSSWEGDTEAFF
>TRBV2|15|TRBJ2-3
CASTVAGGYTDTQYF
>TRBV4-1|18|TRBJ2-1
CASSQGGRRAIAYNEQFF
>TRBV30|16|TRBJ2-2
CAWSSRIAGAFGELFF
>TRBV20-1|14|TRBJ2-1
CSAPWGGRSNEQFF
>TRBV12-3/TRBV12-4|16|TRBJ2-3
CASSSLAGGPLSTQYF
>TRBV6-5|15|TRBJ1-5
CASSRASPSNQPQHF
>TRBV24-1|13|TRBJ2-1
CATSGPTYNEQFF
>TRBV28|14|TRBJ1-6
CASMGGGWNSPLHF
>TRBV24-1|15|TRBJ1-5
CATSDLNWAPKPQHF
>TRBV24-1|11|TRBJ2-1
CATSGPIVQFF
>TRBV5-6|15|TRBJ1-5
CASSRWGLANQPQHF
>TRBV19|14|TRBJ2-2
CASSTLGGSGELFF
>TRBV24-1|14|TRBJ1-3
CATSDSTEGGTIYF
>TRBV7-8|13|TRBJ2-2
CASSALVVGELFF
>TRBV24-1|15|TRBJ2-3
CATSGAQHGTDTQYF
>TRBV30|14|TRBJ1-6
CAWRRADYNSPLHF
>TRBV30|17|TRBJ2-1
CAWSVLGVLAGAREQFF